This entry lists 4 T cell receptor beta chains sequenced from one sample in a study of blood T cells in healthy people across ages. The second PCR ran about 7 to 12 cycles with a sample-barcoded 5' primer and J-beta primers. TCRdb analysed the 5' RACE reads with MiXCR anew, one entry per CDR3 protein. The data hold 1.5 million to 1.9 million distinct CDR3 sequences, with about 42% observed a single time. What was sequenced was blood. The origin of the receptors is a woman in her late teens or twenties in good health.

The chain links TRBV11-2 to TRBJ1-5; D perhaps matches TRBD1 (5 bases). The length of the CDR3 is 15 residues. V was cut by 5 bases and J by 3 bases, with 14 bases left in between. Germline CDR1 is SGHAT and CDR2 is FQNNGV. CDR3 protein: CASSPEGSLNQPQHF. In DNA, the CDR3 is TGTGCCAGCAGCCCCGAGGGGAGTCTCAATCAGCCCCAGCATTTT.

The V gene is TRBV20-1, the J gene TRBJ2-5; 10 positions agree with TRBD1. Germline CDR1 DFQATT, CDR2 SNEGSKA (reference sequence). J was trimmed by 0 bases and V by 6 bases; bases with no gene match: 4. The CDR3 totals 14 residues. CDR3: CSADRGPDQETQYF. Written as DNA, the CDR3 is TGCAGTGCCGACAGGGGGCCCGACCAAGAGACCCAGTACTTC.

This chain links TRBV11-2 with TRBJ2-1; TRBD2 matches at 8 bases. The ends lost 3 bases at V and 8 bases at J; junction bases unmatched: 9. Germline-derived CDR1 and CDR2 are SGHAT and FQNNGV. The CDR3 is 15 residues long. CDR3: CASSFGGGLGDEQFF. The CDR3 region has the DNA TGTGCCAGCAGCTTCGGGGGGGGCCTAGGCGATGAGCAGTTCTTC.

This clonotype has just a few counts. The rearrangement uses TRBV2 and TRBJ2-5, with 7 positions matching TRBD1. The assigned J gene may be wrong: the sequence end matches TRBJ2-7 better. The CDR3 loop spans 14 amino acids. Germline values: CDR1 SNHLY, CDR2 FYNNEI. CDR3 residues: CASSERGQTGEQYF. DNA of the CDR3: TGTGCCAGCAGTGAAAGGGGGCAGACGGGCGAGCAGTACTTC.